This T cell receptor (beta chain) stems from a study of radiation and T cells in renal cell carcinoma. Some clones are missing from TCRdb's copy, which holds only in-frame ones; the method was immunoSEQ multiplex PCR. The data show about 130,000 clones, more than 75% seen once. Germline CDR1 SQVTM, CDR2 ANQGSEA. The CDR3 is made up of 14 amino acids. V lost 7 bases and J 7 bases, leaving 22 bases between the germline ends. As to time point: blood 2 weeks post-SBRT. Regarding treatment: 15 Gy SBRT to primary tumor, nephrectomy 4 weeks later. This sequence joins TRBV29-1 and TRBJ1-1; D ambiguous. The TCR originated in a woman aged 65 to 85 with renal cell carcinoma. The input for sequencing was blood, taken from a patient whose treatment included radiotherapy and nephrectomy. This chain's CDR3 is CSALYKQQSGEAFF. CDR3 in DNA: TGCAGCGCTCTATACAAACAGCAGAGCGGTGAAGCTTTCTTT.